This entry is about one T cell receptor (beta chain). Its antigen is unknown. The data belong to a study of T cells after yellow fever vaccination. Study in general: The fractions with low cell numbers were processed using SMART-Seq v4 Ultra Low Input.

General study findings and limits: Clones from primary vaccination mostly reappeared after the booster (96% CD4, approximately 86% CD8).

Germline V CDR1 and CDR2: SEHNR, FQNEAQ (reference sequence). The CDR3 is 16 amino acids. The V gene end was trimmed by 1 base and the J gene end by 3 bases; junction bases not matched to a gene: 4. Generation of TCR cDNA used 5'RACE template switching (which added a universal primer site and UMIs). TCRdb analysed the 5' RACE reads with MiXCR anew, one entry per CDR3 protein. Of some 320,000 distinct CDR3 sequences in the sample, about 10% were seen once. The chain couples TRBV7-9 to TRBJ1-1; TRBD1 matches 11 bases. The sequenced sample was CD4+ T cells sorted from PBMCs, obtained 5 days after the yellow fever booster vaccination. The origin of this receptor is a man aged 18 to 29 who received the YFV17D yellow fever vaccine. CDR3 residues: CASSLGGTGGYTEAFF. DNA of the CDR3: TGTGCCAGCAGCTTAGGCGGGACAGGGGGGTACACTGAAGCTTTCTTT.